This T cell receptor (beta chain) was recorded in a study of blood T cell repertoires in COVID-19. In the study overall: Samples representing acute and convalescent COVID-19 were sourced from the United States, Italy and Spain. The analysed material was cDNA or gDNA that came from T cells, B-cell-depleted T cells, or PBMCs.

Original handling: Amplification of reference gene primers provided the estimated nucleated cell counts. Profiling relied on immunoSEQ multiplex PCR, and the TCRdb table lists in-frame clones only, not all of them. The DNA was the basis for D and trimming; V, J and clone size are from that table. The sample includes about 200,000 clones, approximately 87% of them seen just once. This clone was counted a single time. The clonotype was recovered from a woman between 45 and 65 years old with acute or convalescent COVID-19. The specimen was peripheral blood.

The CDR3 loop reads CASSVAGSRELFF. CDR3 sequence (DNA): TGTGCCAGCAGCGTAGCTGGTAGTCGGGAGCTGTTTTTT. The chain uses TRBV9 and TRBJ2-2, with D unresolved. Germline values: CDR1 SGDLS, CDR2 YYNGEE. Trimming removed 0 bases from V and 9 bases from J, with 9 bases in between. The CDR3 has 13 amino acids.